This is a list of T cell receptor beta chains from one sample in a study of blood T cells in healthy people across ages. TCRdb analysed the 5' RACE reads with MiXCR anew, one entry per CDR3 protein. In the table there are 1.5 million to 2 million distinct CDR3 sequences, roughly 27% of which are singletons. Material: blood. The receptor set was obtained from a woman in her thirties in good health. Each CDR3 is given with its conserved first and last residue. D genes are given only for firm matches. Clone size, where shown, is once, few, many, or a class for clones that have expanded.

j_call clone_size d_call v_call cdr3_nt cdr3_aa
TRBJ1-2 - TRBD1 TRBV29-1 TGCAGCGTTGAAGCCTCCCAGGGGGCGGGGGGCTACACCTTC CSVEASQGAGGYTF
TRBJ2-7 few - TRBV12-3/TRBV12-4 TGTGCCAGCAGTTCGCGGGACTCCAGCTCCTACGAGCAGTACTTC CASSSRDSSSYEQYF
TRBJ2-3 - - TRBV12-3/TRBV12-4 TGTGCCAGCAGACGAGGGGGGTCTAGCACAGATGTGCAATATTTT CASRRGGSSTDVQYF
TRBJ2-2 - TRBD2 TRBV6-5 TGTGCCAGCAGTTACTCGCGGGAGTCCACCGGGGAGCTGTTTTTT CASSYSRESTGELFF
TRBJ2-7 few - TRBV20-1 TGCAGTGCTGGGTATCCGGAATCCTACGAGCAGTACTTC CSAGYPESYEQYF
TRBJ2-1 - TRBD2 TRBV7-9 TGTGCCAGCAGCTTAGAGGGGGGACTAGCGGGCGTCCAGGGTGAGCAGTTCTTC CASSLEGGLAGVQGEQFF
TRBJ1-4 few - TRBV6-5 TGTGCCAGCAGTACTACCGGGACCCCTAATGAAAAACTGTTTTTT CASSTTGTPNEKLFF
TRBJ1-6 few - TRBV29-1 TGCAGCGCCCGAACAGGGTACCAGGGAGGGATCAATTCACCCCTCCACTTT CSARTGYQGGINSPLHF
TRBJ1-3 once TRBD1 TRBV7-2 TGTGCCAGCAGCCTCCTTCGGGACAGGGGGACTGGAAACACCATATATTTT CASSLLRDRGTGNTIYF
TRBJ2-5 - - TRBV5-5 TGTGCCAGCAGCCCTATCGGGGCCATACAAGAGACCCAGTACTTC CASSPIGAIQETQYF
TRBJ2-3 - - TRBV4-2 TGTGCCAGCAGCCAAGTTTGGACACCCGAGGGTAACACAGATACGCAGTATTTT CASSQVWTPEGNTDTQYF
TRBJ2-7 many TRBD1 TRBV5-1 TGCGCCAGCAGCTGGACAGGTTCCATCTCCTACGAGCAGTACTTC CASSWTGSISYEQYF
TRBJ2-7 - TRBD2 TRBV7-9 TGTGCCAGCAACTTGGGACTAGCGGGAGAAAGCTACGAGCAGTACTTC CASNLGLAGESYEQYF
TRBJ2-1 few - TRBV29-1 TGCAGCGGCCAAAAACCAGGGACCTACAATGAGCAGTTCTTC CSGQKPGTYNEQFF
TRBJ2-7 few - TRBV5-6 TGTGCCAGCAGCGCGATGTACTACGAGCAGTACTTC CASSAMYYEQYF
TRBJ2-1 once TRBD1 TRBV5-5 TGTGCCAGCAGCCGAGGACAGGGGCATTACAATGAGCAGTTCTTC CASSRGQGHYNEQFF
TRBJ2-3 many - TRBV9 TGTGCCAGCAGCCTAGGATCGCGTGATACGCAGTATTTT CASSLGSRDTQYF
TRBJ2-1 once TRBD2 TRBV12-3/TRBV12-4 TGTGCCAGCAATGTGCGACTCGGGCTAGCGGGGTTCCACAATGAGCAGTTCTTC CASNVRLGLAGFHNEQFF
TRBJ2-7 few - TRBV14 TGTGCCAGCAGCCAAGCAATAAGAATTAACTACAATGAGCAGTACTTC CASSQAIRINYNEQYF
TRBJ2-1 few TRBD1 TRBV7-8 TGTGCCAGCAGCAACGGGACAGGGGGCTACAATGAGCAGTTCTTC CASSNGTGGYNEQFF
TRBJ2-7 many TRBD2 TRBV7-9 TGTGCCAGCAACACGGAGCTAGCGGGACACGAGCAGTACTTC CASNTELAGHEQYF
TRBJ1-2 few - TRBV29-1 TGCAGCGCCCGTTCAGATTTGAGTCATGGCTACACCTTC CSARSDLSHGYTF
TRBJ2-6 many TRBD1 TRBV5-1 TGCGCCAGCAGACAGGGGTCTGGGGCCAACGTCCTGACTTTC CASRQGSGANVLTF
TRBJ2-7 many - TRBV12-3/TRBV12-4 TGTGCCAGCAGTTTAAATAGAAGGGTGGGTGAGCAGTACTTC CASSLNRRVGEQYF
TRBJ2-7 - - TRBV5-1 TGCGCCAGCAGCTTGGCTGTGGCACAGCGACGCTCCTACGAGCAGTACTTC CASSLAVAQRRSYEQYF
TRBJ2-1 few - TRBV10-3 TGTGCCATCAGGGAAACTAGAAGTGGTGAGCAGTTCTTC CAIRETRSGEQFF
TRBJ2-5 many TRBD2 TRBV4-3 TGCGCCAGCAGCCAAGGCACTAGCGGGAGTCGAGCAGAAGAGACCCAGTACTTC CASSQGTSGSRAEETQYF
TRBJ1-2 few TRBD1 TRBV3-1 TGTGCCAGCAGCCACTCGGACAGGGGGTATGGCTACACCTTC CASSHSDRGYGYTF
TRBJ2-5 many - TRBV14 TGTGCCAGCAGCCAAGTCTTCCCCGACCGGGGGGAGACCCAGTACTTC CASSQVFPDRGETQYF
TRBJ2-3 - - TRBV28 TGTGCCAGCAGTTTAAGACCCGGGCCATTAAGGTATTTT CASSLRPGPLRYF
TRBJ2-3 - TRBD2 TRBV30 TGTGCCTGGAGTCTTGGACTAGCGGGGAGGGAAGATACGCAGTATTTT CAWSLGLAGREDTQYF
TRBJ2-1 many TRBD2 TRBV29-1 TGCAGCGCTCCCCGACCGGGACTAGCCGACAATGAGCAGTTCTTC CSAPRPGLADNEQFF
TRBJ2-5 - TRBD1 TRBV28 TGTGCCAGCAGTTTACCAGGGGGCGAGGGAGTTCGAGAGACCCAGTACTTC CASSLPGGEGVRETQYF
TRBJ1-5 - - TRBV20-1 TGCAGTGCTAGAGGCCACCTCCTGGGAGGCAATCAGCCCCAGCATTTT CSARGHLLGGNQPQHF
TRBJ2-1 few TRBD2 TRBV6-5 TGTGCCAGCAGTCCCCCTACTAGCGGGAGGCATGAGCAGTTCTTC CASSPPTSGRHEQFF
TRBJ2-7 - - TRBV28 TGTGCCAGCAGTGAAAGCTTTTACGAGCAGTACTTC CASSESFYEQYF
TRBJ2-7 - - TRBV4-1 TGCGCCAGCAGCCCGGGCCCTGGAGGGTACTACGAGCAGTACTTC CASSPGPGGYYEQYF
TRBJ1-6 few - TRBV30 TGTGCCTGGAGCCCCTCCATGGGTGGGGATTCACCCCTCCACTTT CAWSPSMGGDSPLHF
TRBJ2-5 few - TRBV14 TGTGCCAGCAGCCAGCAATTGGGGCCACGAGAGACCCAGTACTTC CASSQQLGPRETQYF
TRBJ2-3 - TRBD2 TRBV2 TGTGCCAGCAGGACGGGGGGGCCTGGAGATACGCAGTGTTTT CASRTGGPGDTQCF